These T cell receptor beta chains were read from a single sample in a study of cytomegalovirus exposure and HLA in healthy donors. The protocol was immunoSEQ multiplex PCR, while the TCRdb copy is restricted to in-frame clones and leaves out a portion. Of around 120,000 clones listed, about 84% are singletons. The sample consisted of PBMCs. Receptors originate from a man aged 18 to 35 in good health and CMV-seronegative. Each CDR3 is given with its conserved first and last residue. The D gene is left open where the match is weak. Clone size, where shown, is once, few, many, or a class for clones that have expanded.

length | D | J | size | V | CDR3 | DNA
14 | . | TRBJ2-7 | . | TRBV10-3 | CAISEAESSYEQYF | TGTGCCATCAGTGAGGCGGAGAGCTCCTACGAGCAGTACTTC
13 | . | TRBJ1-1 | once | TRBV6-6 | CASSSQAYTEAFF | TGTGCCAGCAGTTCTCAGGCGTACACTGAAGCTTTCTTT
15 | TRBD1 | TRBJ1-2 | once | TRBV11-2 | CASSSSRTGRYGYTF | TGTGCCAGCAGCTCGTCGAGGACAGGGCGGTATGGCTACACCTTC
15 | TRBD1 | TRBJ1-5 | . | TRBV5-4 | CASSRDRGRPQPQHF | TGTGCCAGCAGCCGCGACAGGGGAAGGCCTCAGCCCCAGCATTTT
15 | TRBD2 | TRBJ2-1 | . | TRBV5-1 | CASSFSGGVYNEQFF | TGCGCCAGCAGCTTTAGCGGGGGGGTTTACAATGAGCAGTTCTTC
14 | TRBD2 | TRBJ2-7 | . | TRBV27 | CASSLWGLAGEQYF | TGTGCCAGCAGTTTATGGGGACTAGCCGGCGAGCAGTACTTC
15 | TRBD2 | TRBJ2-1 | . | TRBV5-4 | CATSSGGSSYNEQFF | TGTGCCACGTCTAGCGGGGGAAGCTCCTACAATGAGCAGTTCTTC
17 | . | TRBJ1-5 | once | TRBV4-2 | CASSHTDPLGGNQPQHF | TGTGCCAGCAGCCATACGGACCCCCTGGGGGGAAATCAGCCCCAGCATTTT
11 | . | TRBJ2-3 | few | TRBV20-1 | CSARDIDTQYF | TGCAGTGCTAGAGATATAGATACGCAGTATTTT
13 | TRBD1 | TRBJ1-1 | . | TRBV5-1 | CASSATDRAGAFF | TGCGCCAGCAGCGCCACGGACAGGGCGGGAGCTTTCTTT
13 | TRBD1 | TRBJ1-2 | . | TRBV11-2 | CASSLLGQGVLTF | TGTGCCAGCAGCTTACTGGGACAGGGCGTACTAACCTTC
21 | TRBD1 | TRBJ1-1 | . | TRBV30 | CAWSVLVYRTGGPAGHTEAFF | TGTGCCTGGAGTGTACTAGTTTATCGTACAGGGGGCCCTGCAGGTCACACTGAAGCTTTCTTT
14 | TRBD2 | TRBJ2-7 | . | TRBV7-8 | CASSLGSGITEQYF | TGTGCCAGCAGCTTAGGTAGCGGGATAACCGAGCAGTACTTC
14 | TRBD2 | TRBJ2-3 | . | TRBV9 | CASSPRGGRDTQYF | TGTGCCAGCAGCCCCCGGGGGGGCCGAGATACGCAGTATTTT
14 | TRBD2 | TRBJ2-3 | . | TRBV6-5 | CASGRGSTTDTQYF | TGTGCCAGCGGGCGGGGGTCTACCACAGATACGCAGTATTTT
15 | TRBD1 | TRBJ2-5 | . | TRBV6-6 | CASSTKQGAGETQYF | TGTGCCAGCAGTACCAAACAGGGGGCCGGTGAGACCCAGTACTTC
14 | . | TRBJ1-2 | . | TRBV5-6 | CASSLDRGRYGYTF | TGTGCCAGCAGCTTGGATAGAGGGCGCTATGGCTACACCTTC
14 | . | TRBJ2-2 | . | TRBV6-5 | CASLNGGNTGELFF | TGTGCCAGCCTGAACGGGGGTAACACCGGGGAGCTGTTTTTT
14 | . | TRBJ2-5 | once | TRBV6-5 | CASSYSRSRETQYF | TGTGCCAGCAGTTACTCGAGGAGTAGAGAGACCCAGTACTTC
17 | TRBD2 | TRBJ2-5 | . | TRBV30 | CAWSYELAGGSWETQYF | TGTGCCTGGAGTTATGAACTAGCGGGAGGTTCTTGGGAGACCCAGTACTTC
13 | . | TRBJ2-7 | . | TRBV6-1 | CASSEEGVYEQYF | TGTGCCAGCAGTGAAGAGGGGGTCTACGAGCAGTACTTC
14 | . | TRBJ2-7 | few | TRBV5-6 | CASSLAPSSYEQYF | TGTGCCAGCAGCTTGGCCCCGAGCTCCTACGAGCAGTACTTC
14 | . | TRBJ2-3 | once | TRBV27 | CASSSSEGADTQYF | TGTGCCAGCAGTTCAAGCGAAGGGGCAGATACGCAGTATTTT
17 | TRBD1 | TRBJ2-2 | few | TRBV6-1 | CASSATRTGQGTGELFF | TGTGCCAGCAGTGCCACTCGGACAGGGCAGGGCACCGGGGAGCTGTTTTTT
17 | TRBD2 | TRBJ2-1 | once | TRBV18 | CASSPVTSGGINNEQFF | TGTGCCAGCTCACCAGTAACTAGCGGGGGGATAAACAATGAGCAGTTCTTC
16 | . | TRBJ1-5 | once | TRBV6-6 | CASSYSITQSNQPQHF | TGTGCCAGCAGTTACTCGATAACACAGAGCAATCAGCCCCAGCATTTT
16 | TRBD2 | TRBJ2-1 | . | TRBV4-2 | CASSQDGGGDHNEQFF | TGTGCCAGCAGCCAAGACGGCGGGGGGGACCACAATGAGCAGTTCTTC
15 | . | TRBJ1-3 | . | TRBV7-2 | CASSLGESSGNTIYF | TGTGCCAGCAGCTTAGGGGAGAGCTCTGGAAACACCATATATTTT
15 | . | TRBJ2-7 | . | TRBV5-6 | CASSLAGGGSYEQYF | TGTGCCAGCAGCTTGGCTGGTGGAGGGTCCTACGAGCAGTACTTC
13 | TRBD1 | TRBJ2-7 | . | TRBV5-5 | CASSFGQGAEQYF | TGTGCCAGCAGCTTTGGACAGGGGGCCGAGCAGTACTTC
15 | . | TRBJ2-6 | . | TRBV27 | CASRGHDSGANVLTF | TGTGCCAGCAGGGGACACGACTCTGGGGCCAACGTCCTGACTTTC
17 | TRBD1 | TRBJ1-1 | . | TRBV14 | CASSQDLGTVMNTEAFF | TGTGCCAGCAGCCAAGATCTAGGGACAGTAATGAACACTGAAGCTTTCTTT
15 | . | TRBJ2-3 | . | TRBV5-4 | CASSTPERRTDTQYF | TGTGCCAGCAGCACGCCGGAGAGGAGAACAGATACGCAGTATTTT
15 | . | TRBJ2-7 | . | TRBV11-2 | CASSIDVGSSYEQYF | TGTGCCAGCAGCATTGACGTTGGGAGCTCCTACGAGCAGTACTTC
17 | . | TRBJ1-2 | . | TRBV5-6 | CASSLDSRDTFNYGYTF | TGTGCCAGCAGCTTGGACTCTCGGGACACCTTTAACTATGGCTACACCTTC
14 | TRBD2 | TRBJ2-7 | . | TRBV6-5 | CASSYGTGGAMEYF | TGTGCCAGCAGTTACGGGACGGGAGGAGCGATGGAGTACTTC
15 | TRBD1 | TRBJ1-4 | . | TRBV6-6 | CASNRGQGISEKLFF | TGTGCCAGCAATAGGGGGCAGGGAATTTCTGAAAAACTGTTTTTT
13 | . | TRBJ2-1 | once | TRBV7-9 | CASSFLGEREQFF | TGTGCCAGCAGCTTCCTAGGAGAGCGTGAGCAGTTCTTC
17 | TRBD1 | TRBJ2-5 | . | TRBV5-8 | CASSLGDRQGVRETQYF | TGTGCCAGCAGCTTGGGGGACCGACAGGGGGTCCGGGAGACCCAGTACTTC
14 | . | TRBJ2-7 | . | TRBV7-2 | CASSLRLGGYEQYF | TGTGCCAGCAGCTTAAGGCTAGGGGGCTACGAGCAGTACTTC
14 | TRBD1 | TRBJ2-7 | . | TRBV10-2 | CASGLGTGTYEQYF | TGCGCCAGCGGACTTGGGACAGGGACCTACGAGCAGTACTTC
13 | TRBD1 | TRBJ2-1 | . | TRBV5-1 | CASYQRQGNEQFF | TGCGCCAGCTACCAGAGACAGGGCAATGAGCAGTTCTTC